These 8 T cell receptor beta chains were all obtained from the same sample, sequenced in a study of T-cell memory formation after mild COVID-19 (dated by TCRdb to about 2021). The protocol used for the library was 5' RACE. Instrument used: Illumina NovaSeq 6000. TCRdb ran its own pipeline on the public reads, namely fastp trimming at Q25 and MiXCR clone calling, and kept in-frame beta chains. Every CDR3 protein is listed once, alongside the most common genes and DNA of its rows. The sample profile shows about 57,000 distinct CDR3 sequences; 9.5% to 15% of them were found once. Of the sample, approximately 24% falls within the top ten clones. The material sequenced was PBMCs or a T cell subset sorted from them (not recorded which). The origin of the receptors is a man younger than 30 who had mild COVID-19 (a few samples of this study predate the infection). The sample titles of this study are shuffled in the database, so cell type and time point are left out; the donor was told from shared clones.

This chain joins TRBV30 and TRBJ1-1; D uncertain. This CDR3 has 13 amino acids. Germline V gives CDR1 GTSNPN, CDR2 SVGIG (reference sequence). The ends were cut back, 8 bases at V and 4 bases at J, with 17 bases in the middle. The CDR3 region is CAHHGPMGTEAFF. The CDR3 DNA reads as TGTGCCCACCACGGGCCTATGGGCACTGAAGCTTTCTTT. Full variable domain (rest looked up from reference TRBV30 and TRBJ1-1): SQTIHQWPATLVQPVGSPLSLECTVEGTSNPNLYWYRQAAGRGLQLLFYSVGIGQISSEVPQNLSASRPQDRQFILSSKKLLLSDSGFYLCAHHGPMGTEAFFGQGTRLTVV.

This clonotype was observed many times. The chain combines TRBV10-3 with TRBJ2-7, with a tentative D call TRBD1 (5 bases). Germline lookup yields CDR1 ENHRY and CDR2 SYGVKD. V lost 4 bases and J 1 base, leaving 11 bases between the germline ends. The length of the CDR3 is 14 residues. The CDR3 DNA follows: TGTGCCATCAGTGCGGTCGACAGTTCCTACGAGCAGTACGTC. It is translated as CAISAVDSSYEQYV.

This clonotype was counted only a few times. This sequence joins TRBV19 and TRBJ1-5; D is unresolved. Trimming cost V 4 bases and J 3 bases, with 7 bases left between them. CDR1 and CDR2 from the germline V gene are LNHDA and SQIVND (reference sequence). CDR3 size: 13 residues. The chain's CDR3 is CASSKGFNQPQHF. Here the CDR3 DNA reads TGTGCCAGTAGTAAGGGCTTCAATCAGCCCCAGCATTTT.

This clonotype was seen a few times. V usage is TRBV7-8 and J usage is TRBJ1-5; no firm D call. This CDR3 has 15 residues. The germline V gene has CDR1 SGHVS and CDR2 FQNEAQ. The V and J ends lost 0 bases and 5 bases respectively, with 11 bases between them. CDR3 bases: TGTGCCAGCAGCTTAGCGGCCAATTACTATCAGCCCCAGCATTTT. Translating it yields CASSLAANYYQPQHF.

This clonotype was recorded a few times. The chain joins TRBV12-3 or TRBV12-4 to TRBJ1-6; D call uncertain. Trimming took 5 bases from V and 8 from J, leaving 7 bases between them. This CDR3 has 12 residues. CDR3 protein: CASSPQDSPLHF. Written as DNA, the CDR3 is TGTGCCAGCAGTCCTCAGGATTCACCCCTCCACTTT.

The chain couples TRBV4-1 to TRBJ1-1; TRBD1 matches at 11 bases. Germline CDR1 is MGHRA and CDR2 is YSYEKL. Trimming took 3 bases from V and 5 from J; bases not matched to a gene: 11. CDR3 length: 17 residues. The CDR3 nucleotides read TGCGCCAGCAGCCATGGACACACCCGGGACAGGGGGACTGAAGCTTTCTTT. Translating gives CASSHGHTRDRGTEAFF.

At least ten counts were recorded for this clonotype. The germline gene is not matched at one end of the junction; a read error may be the cause. The V call is TRBV18, the J call TRBJ2-1; TRBD2 agrees at 11 bases. The germline gives CDR1 KGHSH, CDR2 LQKENI. This CDR3 is built from 15 residues. The CDR3 sequence: CASSPLAGAYNEQFF. The CDR3 nucleotides read TGTGCCAGCTCCCCACTAGCGGGGGCGTACAATGAGCAGTTCTTC.

There are a few counts of this clonotype. The chain recombines TRBV7-2 with TRBJ1-2; the D gene is possibly TRBD1 (6 bases). Trimming removed 7 bases from V and 7 bases from J, with 16 bases in between. The CDR3 is 13 residues long. Germline V gene sequence: CDR1 SGHTA, CDR2 FQGNSA. For the CDR3, the DNA is TGTGCCAGCACGGGTGGGGGCGCGGGTGGCTACACCTTC. Amino acid sequence: CASTGGGAGGYTF.